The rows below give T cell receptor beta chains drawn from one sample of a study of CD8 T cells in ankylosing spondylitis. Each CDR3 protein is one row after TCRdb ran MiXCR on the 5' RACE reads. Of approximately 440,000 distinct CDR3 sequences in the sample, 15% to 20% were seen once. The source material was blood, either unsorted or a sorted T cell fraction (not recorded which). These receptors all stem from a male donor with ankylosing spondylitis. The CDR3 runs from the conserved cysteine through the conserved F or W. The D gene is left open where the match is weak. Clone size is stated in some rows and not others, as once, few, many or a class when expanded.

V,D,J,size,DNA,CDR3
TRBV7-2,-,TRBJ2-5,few,TGTGCCAGCAGCTTAGATCGCGCGGCAGGGACGGAGACCCAGTACTTC,CASSLDRAAGTETQYF
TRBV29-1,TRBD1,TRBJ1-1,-,TGCAGCGTTGAACGGGACAGGGTGGGAACTGAAGCTTTCTTT,CSVERDRVGTEAFF
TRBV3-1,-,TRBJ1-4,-,TGTGCCAGCAGCCAAGGTCTTGAAAAACTGTTTTTT,CASSQGLEKLFF
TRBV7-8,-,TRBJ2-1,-,TGTGCCAGCAGCTTAGCGGGGCCCCTAGACAATGAGCAGTTCTTC,CASSLAGPLDNEQFF
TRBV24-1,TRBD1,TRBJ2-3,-,TGTGCCACCAGGGGACAGGGAGGCACAGATACGCAGTATTTT,CATRGQGGTDTQYF
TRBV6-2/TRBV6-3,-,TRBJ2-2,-,TGTGCCAGCAGTCCCCTGTTACTAAGGAACACCGGGGAGCTGTTTTTT,CASSPLLLRNTGELFF
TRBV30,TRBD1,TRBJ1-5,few,TGTGCCTGGAGTGCGACAGGGGGGCAGCCCCAGCATTTT,CAWSATGGQPQHF
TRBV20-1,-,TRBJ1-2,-,TGCAGTGCGCGGCGGGGGGTTGTTAACTATGGCTACACCTTC,CSARRGVVNYGYTF
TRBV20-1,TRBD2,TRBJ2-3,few,TGCGCGTGCCAACTAGCGGGCCCAGATACGCAGTATTTT,CACQLAGPDTQYF
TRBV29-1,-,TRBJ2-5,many,TGCAGCGCCCTGGACCAAGAGACCCAGTACTTC,CSALDQETQYF
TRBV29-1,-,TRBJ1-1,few,TGCAGCGTTGAAGGTTTATTACAGGGCCGGACTGAAGCTTTCTTT,CSVEGLLQGRTEAFF
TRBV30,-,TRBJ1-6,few,TGTGCCTGGAGTGGACAGCTTTATAATTCACCCCTCCACTTT,CAWSGQLYNSPLHF
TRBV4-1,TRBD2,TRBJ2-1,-,TGCGCCAGCAGCCGCGGTCCCCGAGCGGGAGCCTTACATGAGCAGTTCTTC,CASSRGPRAGALHEQFF
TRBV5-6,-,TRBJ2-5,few,TGTGCCAGCTCGGGCAGACAAGAGACCCAGTACTTC,CASSGRQETQYF
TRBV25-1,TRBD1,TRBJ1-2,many,TGTGCCAGCACAGGGGGCCTTGACTATGGCTACACCTTC,CASTGGLDYGYTF
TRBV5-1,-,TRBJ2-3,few,TGCGCCAGCAGCTTCCAGGGTGGGACAGATACGCAGTATTTT,CASSFQGGTDTQYF
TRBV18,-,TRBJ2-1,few,TGTGCCAGCTCACCGGAGAGGATCTACAATGAGCAGTTCTTC,CASSPERIYNEQFF
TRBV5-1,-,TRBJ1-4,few,TGCGCCAGCAGCATCGGGCCAGGGAATGAAAAACTGTTTTTT,CASSIGPGNEKLFF
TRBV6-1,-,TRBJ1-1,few,TGTGCCAGCAGTCGCCCCACCACGGGGGGCACTGAAGCTTTCTTT,CASSRPTTGGTEAFF
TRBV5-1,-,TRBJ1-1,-,TGCGCCAGCAGCTTGGAATCGGCCAGGGGAAACACTGAAGCTTTCTTT,CASSLESARGNTEAFF